This TCR beta chain was sequenced during a study of blood T cells in healthy people across ages. The CDR3 sequence is 13 residues long. The germline V gene has CDR1 WSHSY and CDR2 SAAADI. Trimming cost V 0 bases and J 5 bases, with 7 bases left between them. The second PCR ran 7 to 11 cycles with a sample-barcoded 5' primer and J-beta primers. Using its own MiXCR run on the 5' RACE reads, TCRdb lists one record per CDR3 protein. The sample includes more than 650,000 distinct CDR3 sequences, roughly 24% of them seen just once. These same data were also listed under a study on T cells of mothers and their children.

This chain joins TRBV10-2 and TRBJ2-5; possible D gene TRBD2, 6 bases. The sequencing sample was made of blood. This clonotype was sampled from a boy between 10 and 17 years old in good health. DNA of the CDR3: TGCGCCAGCAGTGAGTCGACTAGGGAGACCCAGTACTTC. Its translation: CASSESTRETQYF.